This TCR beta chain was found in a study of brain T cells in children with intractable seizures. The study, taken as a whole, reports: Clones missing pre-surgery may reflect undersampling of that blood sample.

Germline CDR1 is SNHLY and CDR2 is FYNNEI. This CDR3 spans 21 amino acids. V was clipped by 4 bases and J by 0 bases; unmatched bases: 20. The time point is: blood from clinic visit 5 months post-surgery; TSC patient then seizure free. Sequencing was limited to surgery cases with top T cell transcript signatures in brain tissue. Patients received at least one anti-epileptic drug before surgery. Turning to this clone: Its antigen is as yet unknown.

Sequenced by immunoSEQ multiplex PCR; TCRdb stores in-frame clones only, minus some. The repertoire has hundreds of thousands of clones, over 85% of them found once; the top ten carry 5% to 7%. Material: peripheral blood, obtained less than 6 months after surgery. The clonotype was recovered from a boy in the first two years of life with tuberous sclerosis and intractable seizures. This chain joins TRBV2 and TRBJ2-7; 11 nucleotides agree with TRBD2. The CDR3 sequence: CASSGVAFPSGRFDGSYEQYF. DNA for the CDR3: TGTGCCAGCAGTGGCGTGGCTTTTCCTAGCGGGAGGTTCGATGGCTCCTACGAGCAGTACTTC.